The 2 T cell receptor beta chains in this list originate from one sample, sequenced in a study of glioma-infiltrating T cells. Using RNA template, CDR3s of TCR alpha and beta were amplified with iRepertoire arm-PCR. TCRdb independently ran MiXCR on the multiplex PCR reads; one entry per CDR3 protein. The sample records 150,000 or so distinct CDR3 sequences, 35% to 50% being singletons. Sequencing input: glioma tissue, nonneoplastic brain tissue, or PBMCs (not recorded which). The receptors here all came from a human donor with low-grade glioma or glioblastoma, undergoing nonglioma brain surgery, or in good health (not recorded which).

This rearrangement joins TRBV3-1 to TRBJ1-6; D unresolved. The CDR3 contains 12 residues. The ends were cut back, 10 bases at V and 8 bases at J, with 12 bases in the middle. In germline, CDR1 is LGHDT, CDR2 YNNKEL (reference sequence). The CDR3 DNA is TGTGCCACCTCACGGGCGGATTCACCCCTCCACTTT. It yields the protein CATSRADSPLHF.

The genes are TRBV27 and TRBJ1-2; D gene uncertain. Trimming shortened V by 4 bases and J by 6 bases, and 12 bases separated the two germline ends. Germline V gene data show CDR1 as MNHEY and CDR2 as SMNVEV (reference sequence). The CDR3 runs 13 residues. Written as DNA, the CDR3 is TGTGCCAGCAGTTCCTCTTTTTTGGATGGCTACACCTTC. It yields the protein CASSSSFLDGYTF.